This TCR beta chain was captured by sequencing in a study of molecular identifiers for immune sequencing clone quantification. One entry per CDR3 protein results from TCRdb running MiXCR on the PCR reads. The table lists some 680,000 distinct CDR3 sequences, 25% of them singletons. This clonotype was observed a few times. The V gene's germline CDR1 is DFQATT and CDR2 SNEGSKA (reference sequence). Trimming stripped 5 bases from V and 2 bases from J, with 12 bases between. This CDR3 spans 13 amino acids. Sorted cells numbering 20,000 to 1,000,000, with 10%, 30% or 50% RNA, yielded the naive CD8 libraries.

The source of this sequence is a human donor in good health. Some libraries in this study had Jurkat cell RNA spiked in. The sequenced material came from naive CD8+ T cells from blood, with Jurkat cell RNA spiked in. As to subset: FACS-sorted CD8+CD4-CCR7+CD45RA+ naive T cells. V usage is TRBV20-1 and J usage is TRBJ1-1; a weak D match, TRBD1 (5 bases). CDR3 DNA sequence: TGCAGTGCTGGGGGGGGGTTCAACACTGAAGCTTTCTTT. This translates into CSAGGGFNTEAFF.